This T cell receptor (beta chain) was documented in a study of graft-versus-host responses after intestinal transplantation. About the research overall: Recipients obtained multivisceral, liver-intestinal, or isolated intestinal transplants. Tacrolimus and steroids were given for around 3 years to all recipients after anti-thymocyte globulin induction. General study results and limits: There were GvH clones found in recipient marrow, and some of them appeared first in ileum or blood. Declining HvG levels early post-transplant were linked to peak circulating GvH clone levels.

CDR3 length equals 14 residues. CDR1 is SGHRS and CDR2 is YFSETQ in the germline V gene. Method: immunoSEQ multiplex PCR; TCRdb's copy keeps in-frame clones and lacks some. The top ten hold around 16% of the sample, which has about 97,000 clones, roughly 90% seen once. Concerning this clone: Its antigen is as yet unknown. One end of the junction is discordant with germline, which a read error may explain.

This sequence joins TRBV5-1 and TRBJ1-4; D is undetermined. The TCR comes from a human patient who received an intestinal transplant, so some T cells may come from the graft donor. The material was PBMCs, obtained about 450 days after intestinal transplant. The CDR3 DNA reads TGCGCCAGCAGAACCCAAGGAGGTAATAAAAAACTGTTTTTT. Its protein product is CASRTQGGNKKLFF.